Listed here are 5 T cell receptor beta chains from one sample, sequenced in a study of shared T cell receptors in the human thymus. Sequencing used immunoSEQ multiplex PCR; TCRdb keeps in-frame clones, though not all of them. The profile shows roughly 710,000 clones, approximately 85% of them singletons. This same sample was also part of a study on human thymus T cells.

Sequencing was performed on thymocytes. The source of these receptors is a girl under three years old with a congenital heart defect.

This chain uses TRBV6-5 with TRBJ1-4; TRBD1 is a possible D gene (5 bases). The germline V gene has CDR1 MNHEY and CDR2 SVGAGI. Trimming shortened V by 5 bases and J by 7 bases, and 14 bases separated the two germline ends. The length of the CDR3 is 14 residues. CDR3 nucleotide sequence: TGTGCCAGCAGTCAACGACATAGGGGTGAAAAACTGTTTTTT. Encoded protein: CASSQRHRGEKLFF.

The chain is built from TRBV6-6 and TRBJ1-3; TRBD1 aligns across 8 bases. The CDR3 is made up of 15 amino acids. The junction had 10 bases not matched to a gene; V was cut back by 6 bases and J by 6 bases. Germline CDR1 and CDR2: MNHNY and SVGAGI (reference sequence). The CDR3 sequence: CASRHDRGRENTIYF. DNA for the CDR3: TGTGCCAGCAGACATGACAGGGGAAGAGAAAACACCATATATTTT.

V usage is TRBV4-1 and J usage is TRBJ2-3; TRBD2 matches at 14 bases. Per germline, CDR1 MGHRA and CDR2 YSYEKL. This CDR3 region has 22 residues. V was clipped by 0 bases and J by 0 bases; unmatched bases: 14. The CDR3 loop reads CASSQELRDAGTSGGSTDTQYF. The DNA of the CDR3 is TGCGCCAGCAGCCAAGAGCTTCGGGACGCGGGGACTAGCGGGGGAAGCACAGATACGCAGTATTTT.

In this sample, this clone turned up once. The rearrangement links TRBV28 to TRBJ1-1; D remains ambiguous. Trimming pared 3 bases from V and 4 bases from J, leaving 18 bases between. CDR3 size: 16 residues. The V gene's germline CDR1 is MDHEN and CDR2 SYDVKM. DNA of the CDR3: TGTGCCAGCAGTTTCGCCCTGAGGGAATTAATCACTGAAGCTTTCTTT. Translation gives CASSFALRELITEAFF. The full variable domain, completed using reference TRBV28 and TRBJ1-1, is DVKVTQSSRYLVKRTGEKVFLECVQDMDHENMFWYRQDPGLGLRLIYFSYDVKMKEKGDIPEGYSVSREKKERFSLILESASTNQTSMYLCASSFALRELITEAFFGQGTRLTVV.

The CDR3 loop is CASSPLGQTGNTIYF. The CDR3 DNA reads as TGTGCCAGCAGCCCACTGGGGCAGACTGGAAACACCATATATTTT. The chain uses TRBV7-9 and TRBJ1-3; D may be TRBD1 (5 bases). Germline-derived CDR1 and CDR2 are SEHNR and FQNEAQ (reference sequence). V lost 5 bases and J 2 bases, leaving 13 bases between the germline ends. The CDR3 consists of 15 residues.